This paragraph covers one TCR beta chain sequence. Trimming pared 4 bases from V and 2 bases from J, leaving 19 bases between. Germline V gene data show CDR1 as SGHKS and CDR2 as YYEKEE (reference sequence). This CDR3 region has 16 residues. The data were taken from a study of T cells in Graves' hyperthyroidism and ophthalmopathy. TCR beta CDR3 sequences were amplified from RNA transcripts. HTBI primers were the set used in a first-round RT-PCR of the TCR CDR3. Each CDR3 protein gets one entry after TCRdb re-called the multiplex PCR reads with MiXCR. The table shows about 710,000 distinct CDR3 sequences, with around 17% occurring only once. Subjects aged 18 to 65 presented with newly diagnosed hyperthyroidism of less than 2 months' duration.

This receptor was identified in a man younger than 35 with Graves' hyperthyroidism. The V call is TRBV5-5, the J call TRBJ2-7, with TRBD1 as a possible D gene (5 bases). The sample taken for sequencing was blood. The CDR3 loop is CASSRLIDQGTYEQYF. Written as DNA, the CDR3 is TGTGCCAGCAGCCGGTTGATTGACCAGGGAACCTACGAGCAGTACTTC.